This T cell receptor beta chain originates from a study of OX40 agonist ivuxolimab in advanced cancers. Study summary: Males comprised roughly four fifths of the group, whose mean age was roughly 60 years (range 23 to 79).

Overall study findings and caveats: Blood T cells, both CD4+ and CD8+, expanded clonally by week 6 at 0.1 to 3.0 mg/kg.

TCRdb's copy holds only in-frame clones and misses some; the assay was immunoSEQ multiplex PCR. The table includes roughly 120,000 clones, about 90% detected once. As regards this clone: Antigen unknown.

Germline V gene sequence: CDR1 SGDLS, CDR2 YYNGEE. The ends lost 0 bases at V and 5 bases at J; junction bases unmatched: 8. This CDR3 has 17 residues. The sample was CD4+ or CD8+ T cells sorted from blood, taken in a trial of the OX40 agonist ivuxolimab. This sequence joins TRBV9 and TRBJ2-3, with 11 positions matching TRBD2. This sequence originates from an adult with an advanced solid tumor such as melanoma, head and neck, liver or kidney cancer. The CDR3 spells CASSVEGSGREGDTQYF. The CDR3 DNA is TGTGCCAGCAGCGTAGAGGGTAGCGGGAGGGAGGGAGATACGCAGTATTTT.